The clone carrying this T cell receptor (beta chain) was found many times. Its specificity is not known. The entry originates in a study of Graves' ophthalmopathy and Graves' hyperthyroidism. Study-wide points: Most expanded thyroid clonotypes above 0.001 frequency also appeared in blood. A 13-signature model separated ophthalmopathy from stable hyperthyroidism, 87.88% sensitivity, approximately 84% specificity.

In germline, CDR1 is MNHEY, CDR2 SVGAGI. The CDR3 length is 13 residues. V lost 1 base to trimming and J lost 5 bases, with 9 bases between them. Additional autoimmune diseases, uncontrolled infections, pregnancy or lactation disqualified patients. Physicians reached a diagnosis by relying on clinical symptoms, serum thyroxine, TRAb, thyroid ultrasound and orbital computed tomography. TCR beta CDR3 amplification used RNA transcripts. HTBI-primed first-round RT-PCR preceded second-round multiplex PCR. TCRdb re-analysed the multiplex PCR reads in MiXCR, keeping a single row per CDR3 protein. The sample has about 370,000 distinct CDR3 sequences; 17% are singletons.

This chain connects TRBV6-5 to TRBJ2-7; D is unresolved. Sequencing used peripheral blood. The TCR originated in an adult woman with stable Graves' hyperthyroidism. The CDR3: CASSYLGSNEQYF. The CDR3 bases are TGTGCCAGCAGTTACTTAGGTTCCAACGAGCAGTACTTC.